The 14 T cell receptor beta chains given below trace back to one sample, sequenced in a study of blood T cell repertoires in COVID-19. Produced via immunoSEQ multiplex PCR; TCRdb's table is partial and in-frame only. The data hold more than 400,000 clones, with around 90% observed a single time. The sequenced sample was PBMCs or T cells enriched from blood (not recorded which). The receptors derive from a man aged 18 to 30 who had recovered from COVID-19.

The chain has TRBV6-5 and TRBJ1-5, with 8 nucleotides matching TRBD1. Trimming removed 6 bases from V and 3 bases from J; junction bases left unmatched: 4. Germline CDR1 is MNHEY and CDR2 is SVGAGI. The CDR3 has 14 residues. The CDR3 DNA sequence: TGTGCCAGCAGCCAGGACAGGGACAATCAGCCCCAGCATTTT. Protein sequence: CASSQDRDNQPQHF.

The chain uses TRBV28 and TRBJ1-2, with no clear D. Between the trimmed V and J ends, which lost 5 bases and 9 bases, there was a span of 16 bases. CDR3 size: 13 residues. Germline V gives CDR1 MDHEN, CDR2 SYDVKM. The CDR3 DNA reads as TGTGCCAGCAGTCGGGAGGAACAGTGGAGCTACACCTTC. Protein: CASSREEQWSYTF.

The chain couples TRBV25-1 to TRBJ1-2; 11 nucleotides match TRBD1. V was pared by 6 bases and J by 2 bases, with 5 bases of the junction left unmatched. The CDR3 is made up of 15 amino acids. Per germline, CDR1 MGHDK and CDR2 SYGVNS. The CDR3 nucleotides are TGTGCCAGCAGCTACGGGACAGGGGGAAACTATGGCTACACCTTC. Amino acids: CASSYGTGGNYGYTF.

V and J are TRBV7-2 and TRBJ1-5, with D possibly TRBD1 on 6 matching bases. The CDR3 runs to 14 residues. The V and J ends lost 4 bases and 8 bases respectively, with 15 bases between them. Germline V gene data show CDR1 as SGHTA and CDR2 as FQGNSA. CDR3 DNA: TGTGCCAGCAGCTCAGGGGCGTCGTGGGAGCCCCAGCATTTT. It yields the protein CASSSGASWEPQHF.

The chain combines TRBV19 with TRBJ1-5; possibly TRBD1 for D (5 bases). Trimming took off 4 bases at V and 0 bases at J, with 22 bases between the two ends. CDR3 length equals 19 residues. The germline V gene encodes CDR1 LNHDA and CDR2 SQIVND (reference sequence). CDR3 bases: TGTGCCAGTAGTAGCCCCGCGGGGGGATCCCTATATAGCAATCAGCCCCAGCATTTT. It codes for CASSSPAGGSLYSNQPQHF.

The V call is TRBV10-3, the J call TRBJ1-6; TRBD1 is a possible D gene (5 bases). V was shortened by 2 bases and J by 9 bases, with 14 bases between the two germline ends. CDR3 length: 15 amino acids. Germline V gene sequence: CDR1 ENHRY, CDR2 SYGVKD. The CDR3 coding sequence is TGTGCCATCAGTGAGACCCAAGACAGTGCTTCACCCCTCCACTTT. This encodes CAISETQDSASPLHF.

The V gene is TRBV29-1, the J gene TRBJ1-2; D is unclear. CDR1 and CDR2 (germline): SQVTM, ANQGSEA. CDR3 length: 12 amino acids. The CDR3 loop reads CREDGLFYGYTF. CDR3 nucleotide sequence: TGCAGGGAGGACGGACTATTCTATGGCTACACCTTC.

V gene TRBV18 combines with J gene TRBJ2-1; TRBD2 is a possible D gene (7 bases). The germline V gene encodes CDR1 KGHSH and CDR2 LQKENI. The CDR3 contains 11 residues. V was trimmed by 7 bases and J by 9 bases, leaving 10 bases between them. As DNA, the CDR3 is TGTGCCAGCTGGGGGGGCAGTGAGCAGTTCTTC. Its protein is CASWGGSEQFF.

This rearrangement joins TRBV30 to TRBJ1-1; the D gene is possibly TRBD1 (6 bases). The CDR3 is 13 residues long. The V gene lost 4 bases and the J gene lost 5 bases, with 14 bases spanning the gap. CDR1 is GTSNPN and CDR2 is SVGIG in the germline V gene (reference sequence). The chain's CDR3 is CAWTSRGRTEAFF. CDR3 nucleotide sequence: TGTGCCTGGACCAGCAGGGGTAGGACTGAAGCTTTCTTT.

The V call is TRBV7-9, the J call TRBJ2-1, with D perhaps matching TRBD2 (6 bases). Germline V gene data show CDR1 as SEHNR and CDR2 as FQNEAQ (reference sequence). Trimming took 3 bases from V and 8 from J, leaving 14 bases between them. CDR3 length: 14 amino acids. The CDR3 loop reads CASSFYGSSYEQFF. Here the CDR3 DNA reads TGTGCCAGCAGCTTCTACGGGAGTTCGTATGAGCAGTTCTTC.

The rearrangement uses TRBV12-5 and TRBJ1-1; D is unresolved. The V and J ends lost 0 bases and 6 bases respectively, with 17 bases between them. Germline lookup yields CDR1 LGHNT and CDR2 FRNRAP. The CDR3 totals 16 residues. The CDR3 is CASGLVIDPRDSEAFF. CDR3 sequence (DNA): TGTGCTAGTGGTTTGGTAATTGATCCTCGAGACTCTGAAGCTTTCTTT.

Here the CDR3 reads CASSYSALAGGYEQFF. The CDR3 DNA reads TGTGCCAGCAGTTACTCGGCCCTAGCGGGAGGTTATGAGCAGTTCTTC. This chain connects TRBV6-5 to TRBJ2-1; 11 bases fit TRBD2. This CDR3 region has 16 residues. CDR1 is MNHEY, CDR2 SVGAGI, per germline. With V trimmed by 0 bases and J by 8 bases, 6 bases remained unmatched.

V and J are TRBV25-1 and TRBJ2-5; D possibly corresponds to TRBD2 (6 bases). V lost 5 bases, J lost 5 bases, and 18 bases lay in between. The CDR3 runs 15 residues. Germline CDR1 is MGHDK and CDR2 is SYGVNS. The CDR3 loop reads CASSQTGVGGETQYF. Written as DNA, the CDR3 is TGTGCCAGCAGTCAAACGGGAGTAGGCGGGGAGACCCAGTACTTC.

The chain recombines TRBV28 with TRBJ1-2; D ambiguous. Germline V gene data show CDR1 as MDHEN and CDR2 as SYDVKM. CDR3 length equals 14 residues. The ends were cut back, 6 bases at V and 5 bases at J, with 16 bases in the middle. CDR3 in DNA: TGTGCCAGCAGCCCTACTCCAGGCAAGTATGGCTACACCTTC. This codes for CASSPTPGKYGYTF.